The 18 T cell receptor beta chains below come from one sample, sequenced in a study of blood T cells in healthy people across ages. Next came a second PCR, run for roughly 6 to 11 cycles, which used a sample-barcoded 5' primer along with a J-beta primer mix. TCRdb itself ran the 5' RACE reads through MiXCR, one entry per CDR3 protein. The sample carries over 1,300,000 distinct CDR3 sequences, approximately 59% recorded once. Sequenced input: blood. The source of these receptors is a man aged 18-30 years in good health.

V usage is TRBV11-1 and J usage is TRBJ1-5, with 7 positions matching TRBD1. The CDR3 contains 13 residues. J lost 9 bases, V lost 3 bases, and 5 bases had no gene match. The germline V gene has CDR1 SGHAT and CDR2 FQDESV (reference sequence). The CDR3 coding sequence is TGTGCCAGCAGCTTGTCAGGGGGATGGCCCCAGCATTTT. It yields the protein CASSLSGGWPQHF.

This chain joins TRBV9 and TRBJ1-4; the D gene is possibly TRBD1 (5 bases). The germline CDR1 and CDR2 sequences are SGDLS and YYNGEE. The CDR3 sequence is 16 residues long. V lost 3 bases to trimming and J lost 6 bases, with 18 bases between them. For the CDR3, the DNA is TGTGCCAGCAGCGGTGGGGGAGGGGATAATTATGAAAAACTGTTTTTT. It codes for CASSGGGGDNYEKLFF.

This clonotype was detected only once. This rearrangement joins TRBV5-1 to TRBJ2-4, with TRBD1 matching over 7 bases. Germline lookup yields CDR1 SGHRS and CDR2 YFSETQ. Germline trimming cut 2 bases from V and 9 bases from J; bases unmatched to any gene: 11. CDR3 size: 15 residues. CDR3 in DNA: TGCGCCAGCAGCTTAAGACAGGGCGGGCGTGGCATTCAGTACTTC. It codes for CASSLRQGGRGIQYF.

This clonotype came up once. The chain has TRBV20-1 and TRBJ2-7; perhaps D is TRBD1 or TRBD2 (5 bases each). The CDR3 totals 12 residues. V was trimmed by 5 bases and J by 5 bases, leaving 13 bases between them. The germline gives CDR1 DFQATT, CDR2 SNEGSKA (reference sequence). The CDR3 reads CSARAQGDEQYF. The CDR3 DNA follows: TGCAGTGCTCGTGCTCAGGGAGACGAGCAGTACTTC.

The gene calls are TRBV5-1 and TRBJ2-1; perhaps TRBD2 as D (7 bases). The CDR3 sequence is 16 residues long. With 4 bases removed from V and 8 bases from J, the gap between germline ends came to 22 bases. Germline loops: CDR1 SGHRS, CDR2 YFSETQ. CDR3 sequence: CASSPGGPTNIYEQFF. The CDR3 region has the DNA TGCGCCAGCAGCCCCGGGGGGCCCACAAATATATATGAGCAGTTCTTC.

J is TRBJ1-2 and V is TRBV4-1; no firm D call. The CDR3 loop spans 15 amino acids. V gave up 0 bases and J gave up 4 bases, with 12 bases separating them. Germline V lookup: CDR1 MGHRA, CDR2 YSYEKL. CDR3 DNA: TGCGCCAGCAGCCAAGAAGGGAAACAGTCCTATGGCTACACCTTC. This gives the protein CASSQEGKQSYGYTF.

The chain employs TRBV6-2 or TRBV6-3 and TRBJ2-1; 11 bases agree with TRBD2. V lost 5 bases and J lost 5; bases outside the gene matches: 8. The CDR3 spans 16 residues. The germline gives CDR1 MNHEY, CDR2 SVGEGT. CDR3 nucleotides: TGTGCCAGCAGTAACCGACTAGCGGGGTTTAACAATGAGCAGTTCTTC. This sequence encodes CASSNRLAGFNNEQFF.

Only a few counts were recorded for this clonotype. The chain couples TRBV27 to TRBJ1-2; TRBD1 might be the D (5 bases). CDR1 is MNHEY, CDR2 SMNVEV, per germline (reference sequence). CDR3 length: 12 amino acids. V was clipped by 4 bases and J by 7 bases, with 10 bases between them. CDR3 residues: CASSSAGIGYTF. The CDR3 DNA reads as TGTGCCAGCAGTTCTGCAGGGATTGGCTACACCTTC.

The chain has TRBV20-1 and TRBJ1-1; D remains ambiguous. The CDR3 length is 13 residues. Looked up from germline, CDR1 is DFQATT and CDR2 is SNEGSKA (reference sequence). Deletions cut 0 bases from V and 5 bases from J, with 10 bases between. The CDR3 protein is CSARETGRTEAFF. The CDR3 DNA sequence: TGCAGTGCTAGAGAGACTGGGAGGACTGAAGCTTTCTTT.

The chain is built from TRBV10-3 and TRBJ1-2, with 8 bases fitting TRBD1. The CDR3 loop spans 14 amino acids. CDR1 and CDR2 (germline): ENHRY, SYGVKD. V shed 0 bases, J shed 3 bases, and the junction held 0 bases outside the gene matches. CDR3 protein: CAISESQGDYGYTF. The CDR3 DNA is TGTGCCATCAGTGAGTCACAGGGGGACTATGGCTACACCTTC.

The chain is built from TRBV20-1 and TRBJ2-6, with D possibly TRBD2 on 5 matching bases. This CDR3 has 15 residues. Germline assignment: CDR1 DFQATT and CDR2 SNEGSKA (reference sequence). The V gene lost 5 bases and the J gene lost 0 bases, with 11 bases spanning the gap. The CDR3 here is CSAGRDSSGANVLTF. CDR3 sequence (DNA): TGCAGTGCTGGCCGGGATTCCTCTGGGGCCAACGTCCTGACTTTC.

The V and J genes are TRBV11-2 and TRBJ2-1; TRBD1 matches 8 bases. The J segment lost 8 bases and the V segment lost 4 bases, leaving 7 bases of the junction unmatched. This CDR3 has 14 amino acids. Germline CDR1 is SGHAT and CDR2 is FQNNGV. CDR3 loop: CASSSGTGMDEQFF. The CDR3 bases are TGTGCCAGCAGCTCCGGGACAGGAATGGATGAGCAGTTCTTC.

This clonotype was seen more than once but under ten times. The chain uses TRBV7-2 and TRBJ2-7; the D call may be TRBD1 or TRBD2 (5 bases each). The CDR3 totals 16 residues. V lost 0 bases and J lost 2, with 14 bases in between. The V gene's germline CDR1 is SGHTA and CDR2 FQGNSA. The CDR3 sequence is CASSLAGPDGTYEQYF. The CDR3 DNA reads as TGTGCCAGCAGCTTAGCGGGACCTGACGGGACCTACGAGCAGTACTTC.

The chain is built from TRBV6-6 and TRBJ2-4; D possibly corresponds to TRBD2 (5 bases). The J call may be mistaken, given a closer DNA end match to TRBJ2-7. Germline V gene data show CDR1 as MNHNY and CDR2 as SVGAGI (reference sequence). The CDR3 contains 13 residues. The CDR3 sequence: CASSYKRRDEQYF. DNA for the CDR3: TGTGCCAGCAGTTATAAGAGGCGGGACGAGCAGTACTTC.

This clonotype has more than one count but fewer than ten. The V call is TRBV6-2 or TRBV6-3, the J call TRBJ2-3; no clear D. CDR3 length: 13 amino acids. The germline V gene has CDR1 MNHEY and CDR2 SVGEGT. V was cut by 7 bases and J by 2 bases, with 10 bases left in between. CDR3 coding DNA: TGTGCCAGCACCACCCCGTCCACAGATACGCAGTATTTT. Translation gives CASTTPSTDTQYF.

The CDR3 reads CASSGGTGIDIQYF. In DNA, the CDR3 is TGTGCCAGCTCTGGGGGGACAGGGATAGACATTCAGTACTTC. The chain uses TRBV6-2 or TRBV6-3 and TRBJ2-4; 9 bases align to TRBD1. Unmatched junction bases numbered 10, after V lost 8 bases and J lost 8 bases. The CDR3 covers 14 residues. Per germline, CDR1 MNHEY and CDR2 SVGEGT.

V and J are TRBV20-1 and TRBJ2-3; 12 bases are shared with TRBD2. In germline, CDR1 is DFQATT, CDR2 SNEGSKA (reference sequence). The CDR3 extends over 14 amino acids. J lost 6 bases, V lost 6 bases, and 7 bases had no gene match. CDR3: CSAHGLAGTDTQYF. The DNA for the CDR3 is TGCAGTGCGCACGGACTAGCGGGAACCGATACGCAGTATTTT.

This clonotype was observed a handful of times. The chain links TRBV29-1 to TRBJ2-5, with D tentatively TRBD1 (5 bases). CDR3 length: 16 amino acids. Trimming took off 5 bases at V and 5 bases at J, with 24 bases between the two ends. From germline, CDR1 is SQVTM and CDR2 ANQGSEA. The DNA for the CDR3 is TGCAGCGTTTATGATAGCCCGGTGGCTAGACAGGAGACCCAGTACTTC. This codes for CSVYDSPVARQETQYF.